The source of this T cell receptor beta chain is a study of blood T cells in healthy people across ages. Study-wide results and limits: Observed TCR beta diversity per million T cells went down as age went up. This fall followed a roughly linear course with age.

Roughly 10 milliliters of peripheral blood were drawn from each donor into EDTA-treated tubes. Germline lookup yields CDR1 SGHTA and CDR2 FQGTGA. CDR3 length: 13 residues. V was cut by 2 bases and J by 7 bases, with 11 bases left in between. About this clonotype itself: The antigen is unknown.

For the second PCR, which ran for 7 to 11 cycles, a sample-barcoded 5' primer and a J-beta primer mix were used. Unique molecular identifiers of 12 random nucleotides labeled each cDNA. TCRdb itself ran the 5' RACE reads through MiXCR, one entry per CDR3 protein. The sample yields roughly 1,800,000 distinct CDR3 sequences, roughly 49% seen once. J is TRBJ1-1 and V is TRBV7-3; D is uncertain. The sample consisted of blood. The sequence came from a woman aged 40 to 50 in good health. This CDR3 is CASSLADEYEAFF. DNA of the CDR3: TGTGCCAGCAGCTTAGCAGACGAGTATGAAGCTTTCTTT.